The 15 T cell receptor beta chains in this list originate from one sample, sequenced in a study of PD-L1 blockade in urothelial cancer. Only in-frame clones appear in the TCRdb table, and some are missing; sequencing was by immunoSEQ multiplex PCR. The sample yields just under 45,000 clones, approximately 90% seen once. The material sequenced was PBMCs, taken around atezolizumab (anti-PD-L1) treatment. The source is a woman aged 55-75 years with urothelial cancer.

The CDR3 reads CASSLADGTGRILTNEKLFF. For the CDR3, the DNA is TGTGCCAGCAGCTTGGCCGACGGGACAGGGAGGATTCTAACTAATGAAAAACTGTTTTTT. This sequence joins TRBV5-5 and TRBJ1-4, with 9 positions matching TRBD1. Trimming removed 0 bases from V and 1 base from J; junction bases left unmatched: 13. This CDR3 has 20 amino acids. Germline CDR1 and CDR2: SGHKS and YYEKEE (reference sequence).

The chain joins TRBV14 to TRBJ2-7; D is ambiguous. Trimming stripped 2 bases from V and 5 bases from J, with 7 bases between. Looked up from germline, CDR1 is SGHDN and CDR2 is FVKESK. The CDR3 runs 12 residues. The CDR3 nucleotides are TGTGCCAGCAGCCAAACTCTGAACGAGCAGTACTTC. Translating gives CASSQTLNEQYF.

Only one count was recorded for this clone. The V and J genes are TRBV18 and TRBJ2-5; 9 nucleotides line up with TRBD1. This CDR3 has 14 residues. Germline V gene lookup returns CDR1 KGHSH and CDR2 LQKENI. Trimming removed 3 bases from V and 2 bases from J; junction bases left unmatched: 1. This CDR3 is CASSPDRGQETQYF. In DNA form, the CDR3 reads TGTGCCAGCTCACCTGACAGGGGGCAAGAGACCCAGTACTTC.

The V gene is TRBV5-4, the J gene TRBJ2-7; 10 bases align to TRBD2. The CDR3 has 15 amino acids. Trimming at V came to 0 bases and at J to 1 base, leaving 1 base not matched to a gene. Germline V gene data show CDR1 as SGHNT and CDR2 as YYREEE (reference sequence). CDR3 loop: CASSLELAGSYEQYF. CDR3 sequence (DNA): TGTGCCAGCAGCTTGGAACTAGCGGGATCCTACGAGCAGTACTTC. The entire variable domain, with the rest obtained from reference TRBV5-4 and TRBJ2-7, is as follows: ETGVTQSPTHLIKTRGQQVTLRCSSQSGHNTVSWYQQALGQGPQFIFQYYREEENGRGNFPPRFSGLQFPNYSSELNVNALELDDSALYLCASSLELAGSYEQYFGPGTRLTVT.

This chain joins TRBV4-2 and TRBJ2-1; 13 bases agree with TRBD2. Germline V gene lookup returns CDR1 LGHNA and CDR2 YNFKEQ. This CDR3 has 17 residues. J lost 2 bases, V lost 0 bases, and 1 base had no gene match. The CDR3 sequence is CASSQDGTSGTYNEQFF. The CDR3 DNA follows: TGTGCCAGCAGCCAAGATGGGACTAGCGGGACCTACAATGAGCAGTTCTTC.

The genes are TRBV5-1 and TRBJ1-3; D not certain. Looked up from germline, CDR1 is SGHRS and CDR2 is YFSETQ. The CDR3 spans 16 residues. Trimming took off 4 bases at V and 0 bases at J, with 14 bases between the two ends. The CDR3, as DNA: TGCGCCAGCAGCCTGGGCGGCAGAGGCTCTGGAAACACCATATATTTT. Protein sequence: CASSLGGRGSGNTIYF.

CDR3 nucleotide sequence: TGTGCCAGCAGTTTTCTGGGGGGGTCCTACGAGCAGTACTTC. It specifies CASSFLGGSYEQYF. The genes are TRBV28 and TRBJ2-7, with TRBD2 matching over 7 bases. The CDR3 is 14 amino acids. Germline V gives CDR1 MDHEN, CDR2 SYDVKM. V lost 3 bases, J lost 1 base, and 3 bases stayed unmatched.

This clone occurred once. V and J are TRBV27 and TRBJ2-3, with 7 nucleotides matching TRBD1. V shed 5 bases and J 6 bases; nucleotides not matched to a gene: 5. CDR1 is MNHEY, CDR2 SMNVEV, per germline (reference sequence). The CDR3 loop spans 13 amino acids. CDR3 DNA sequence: TGTGCCAGCAGTACCCGACAGGGTGATACGCAGTATTTT. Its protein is CASSTRQGDTQYF.

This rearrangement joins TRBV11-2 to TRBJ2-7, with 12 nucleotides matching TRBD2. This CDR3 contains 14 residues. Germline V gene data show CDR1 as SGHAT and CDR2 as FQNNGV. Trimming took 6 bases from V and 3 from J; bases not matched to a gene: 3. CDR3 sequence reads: CASRRTSGDYEQYF. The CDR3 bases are TGTGCCAGCAGACGGACTAGCGGGGACTACGAGCAGTACTTC.

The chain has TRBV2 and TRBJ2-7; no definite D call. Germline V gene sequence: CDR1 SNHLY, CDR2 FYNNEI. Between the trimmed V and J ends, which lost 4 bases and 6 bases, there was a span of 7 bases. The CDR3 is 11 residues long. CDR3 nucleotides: TGTGCCAGCAGTGCCCAGATCGAGCAGTACTTC. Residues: CASSAQIEQYF.

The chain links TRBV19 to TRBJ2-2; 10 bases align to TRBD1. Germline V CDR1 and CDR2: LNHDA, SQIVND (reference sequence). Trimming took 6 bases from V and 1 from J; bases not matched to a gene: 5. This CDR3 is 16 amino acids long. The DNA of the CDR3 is TGTGCCAGTAGCCGGGACAGGGGCCAGAACACCGGGGAGCTGTTTTTT. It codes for CASSRDRGQNTGELFF.

CDR3 loop: CASRYDPSSYEQYF. The CDR3 DNA follows: TGCGCCAGCAGATACGACCCTAGCTCCTACGAGCAGTACTTC. V gene TRBV5-1 combines with J gene TRBJ2-7, with D unresolved. In germline, CDR1 is SGHRS, CDR2 YFSETQ. The CDR3 consists of 14 residues. V lost 5 bases and J lost 0, with 12 bases in between.

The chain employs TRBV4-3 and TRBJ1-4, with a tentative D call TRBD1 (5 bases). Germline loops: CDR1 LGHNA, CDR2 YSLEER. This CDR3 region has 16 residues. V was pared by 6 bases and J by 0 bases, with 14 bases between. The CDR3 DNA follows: TGCGCCAGCAGGGGAGTTGGGACTCCAACTAATGAAAAACTGTTTTTT. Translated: CASRGVGTPTNEKLFF.

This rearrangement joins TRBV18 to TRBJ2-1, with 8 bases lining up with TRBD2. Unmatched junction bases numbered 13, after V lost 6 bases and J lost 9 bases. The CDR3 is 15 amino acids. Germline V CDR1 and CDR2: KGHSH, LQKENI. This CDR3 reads CASSRPGAGTSEQFF. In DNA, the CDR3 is TGTGCCAGCTCCCGCCCGGGGGCAGGGACTAGTGAGCAGTTCTTC. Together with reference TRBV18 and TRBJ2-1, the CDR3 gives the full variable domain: NAGVMQNPRHLVRRRGQEARLRCSPMKGHSHVYWYRQLPEEGLKFMVYLQKENIIDESGMPKERFSAEFPKEGPSILRIQQVVRGDSAAYFCASSRPGAGTSEQFFGPGTRLTVL.

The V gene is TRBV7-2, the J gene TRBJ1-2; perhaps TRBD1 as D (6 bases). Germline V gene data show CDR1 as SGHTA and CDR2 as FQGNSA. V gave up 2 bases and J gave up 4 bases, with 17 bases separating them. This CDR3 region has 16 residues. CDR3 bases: TGTGCCAGCAGCTTACGCCCAACAGGGACCCCCTATGGCTACACCTTC. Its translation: CASSLRPTGTPYGYTF.